The clone carrying this T cell receptor beta chain was found a few times. Data came from immunoSEQ multiplex PCR; TCRdb stores just in-frame clones and leaves some out. In the table there are hundreds of thousands of clones, about 85% of which are singletons. The source of the sample is a study of shared clonotypes between healthy human individuals. Those who donated were healthy HIV-negative adults, with no recent acute infections or vaccinations reported. Trimming cost V 7 bases and J 3 bases; bases outside gene matches: 5. The germline V gene encodes CDR1 SGHDN and CDR2 FVKESK. The CDR3 has 13 amino acids.

This sequence joins TRBV14 and TRBJ1-2, with TRBD1 identical over 7 bases. This clonotype was obtained from a middle-aged woman in good health. Some clones in this sample may be carry-over from other donors' samples. What was sequenced was PBMCs. The CDR3 region is CASTKGTDYGYTF. The CDR3 bases are TGTGCCAGCACCAAAGGGACAGACTATGGCTACACCTTC.